The source of this T cell receptor beta chain is a study of T cell changes during pregnancy in multiple sclerosis. V shed 4 bases, J shed 5 bases, and the junction held 8 bases outside the gene matches. The germline CDR1 and CDR2 sequences are GTSNPN and SVGIG (reference sequence). There are 13 residues in the CDR3. Using immunoSEQ multiplex PCR, the repertoire was profiled, and TCRdb retains in-frame clones only, with some absent. The sample has about 64,000 clones, more than 90% seen once; the top ten hold roughly 1.3%. This sequence joins TRBV30 and TRBJ2-7; 7 bases map to TRBD1. This clonotype originated in a female donor with multiple sclerosis, enrolled in a pregnancy study. The sequences come from peripheral blood, collected in the second trimester of pregnancy. CDR3 nucleotides: TGTGCCTGGAATCCAGGGGGTGTGAACGAGCAGTACTTC. Translating it yields CAWNPGGVNEQYF.